These 22 T cell receptor beta chains were sequenced from one sample in a study of Graves' ophthalmopathy and Graves' hyperthyroidism. As the template, RNA transcripts were used to amplify TCR beta CDR3 regions. The first-round RT-PCR employed HTBI primers together with the Qiagen OneStep RT-PCR kit. A multiplex PCR was then performed as the second round. One entry per CDR3 protein results from TCRdb running MiXCR on the multiplex PCR reads. Among some 150,000 distinct CDR3 sequences listed, around two fifths were seen once. The specimen sequenced was peripheral blood. The source of these receptors is a man aged 25-45 years with Graves' ophthalmopathy.

This clonotype was detected many times. The chain carries TRBV13 and TRBJ1-1; D might be TRBD1 (6 bases). Germline-derived CDR1 and CDR2 are PRHDT and FYEKMQ (reference sequence). V gave up 5 bases and J gave up 0 bases, with 13 bases separating them. The CDR3 sequence is 15 residues long. CDR3 in amino acids: CASSPTGAMNTEAFF. The CDR3 region has the DNA TGTGCCAGCAGCCCGACGGGGGCTATGAACACTGAAGCTTTCTTT. The variable domain in full, completed from reference TRBV13 and TRBJ1-1, reads AAGVIQSPRHLIKEKRETATLKCYPIPRHDTVYWYQQGPGQDPQFLISFYEKMQSDKGSIPDRFSAQQFSDYHSELNMSSLELGDSALYFCASSPTGAMNTEAFFGQGTRLTVV.

In this sample, this clonotype turned up once. Sequence at one end of the junction differs from germline and may be a read error. The chain carries TRBV7-9 and TRBJ1-6; no definite D call. Germline-derived CDR1 and CDR2 are SEHNR and FQNEAQ (reference sequence). The CDR3 runs 17 residues. The CDR3 nucleotides are TGTGCAAGCAGCTTACACCCGGAGGGTCCGCCAAATTCACCCCTCCACTTT. Encoded protein: CASSLHPEGPPNSPLHF.

In its sample, this clonotype was seen many times. The chain couples TRBV3-1 to TRBJ2-5; TRBD1 matches 7 bases. CDR1 and CDR2 from the germline V gene are LGHDT and YNNKEL (reference sequence). This CDR3 is 14 amino acids long. The J segment lost 4 bases and the V segment lost 4 bases, leaving 6 bases of the junction unmatched. Here the CDR3 DNA reads TGTGCCAGCAGCCCACGACAGGGTGGAGAGACCCAGTACTTC. This sequence encodes CASSPRQGGETQYF.

CDR3 in DNA: TGTGCCAGCAGGCGATCAACCGGACGGCCTGTGAATTCACCCCTCCACTTT. Encoded protein: CASRRSTGRPVNSPLHF. The V and J genes are TRBV28 and TRBJ1-6; D remains unclear. CDR1 and CDR2 from the germline V gene are MDHEN and SYDVKM. The ends were cut back, 6 bases at V and 7 bases at J, with 22 bases in the middle. The CDR3 consists of 17 residues.

This clonotype was observed many times. This chain joins TRBV5-6 and TRBJ2-5; 8 bases align to TRBD1. The CDR3 runs 14 residues. With 0 bases clipped from V and 4 bases from J, the junction kept 2 bases outside the gene matches. CDR1 and CDR2 from the germline V gene are SGHDT and YYEEEE. The CDR3 region is CASSLVGQGETQYF. CDR3 DNA: TGTGCCAGCAGCTTGGTAGGACAGGGAGAGACCCAGTACTTC.

In this sample, this clonotype turned up many times. The chain joins TRBV12-5 to TRBJ2-7; D unresolved. V lost 9 bases and J lost 2, with 26 bases in between. CDR1 and CDR2 from the germline V gene are LGHNT and FRNRAP. There are 17 residues in the CDR3. The CDR3 nucleotides read TGTGCTAGCTCACCGATGTTGCTTGGTAGAATTACCTACGAGCAGTACTTC. Encoded protein: CASSPMLLGRITYEQYF.

This clonotype was picked up a small number of times. The chain carries TRBV6-1 and TRBJ2-7; D may correspond to TRBD1 or TRBD2 (6 bases each). The CDR3 covers 13 residues. The germline V gene has CDR1 MNHNS and CDR2 SASEGT. Trimming cost V 4 bases and J 3 bases, with 10 bases left between them. The CDR3 bases are TGTGCCAGCAGTGGCGGAGGGGGCTACGAGCAGTACGTC. This codes for CASSGGGGYEQYV.

Ten or more counts support this clonotype. V gene TRBV11-3 combines with J gene TRBJ2-7; D is perhaps TRBD2 (6 bases). Trimming stripped 0 bases from V and 9 bases from J, with 9 bases between. The CDR3 is made up of 12 amino acids. Germline assignment: CDR1 SGHNT and CDR2 YENEEA. The CDR3 DNA sequence: TGTGCCAGCAGCTTAGAAGGAGGGTGGCAGTACTTC. This encodes CASSLEGGWQYF.

This clonotype occurred many times. The chain is built from TRBV20-1 and TRBJ1-1; D gene ambiguous. Trimming removed 0 bases from V and 4 bases from J, with 6 bases in between. The CDR3 sequence is 12 residues long. Germline-derived CDR1 and CDR2 are DFQATT and SNEGSKA (reference sequence). As DNA, the CDR3 is TGCAGTGCTAGAGAGGGGTTCACTGAAGCTTTCTTT. It yields the protein CSAREGFTEAFF.

This clonotype appeared a few times. The rearrangement joins TRBV6-1 to TRBJ2-7; TRBD2 aligns across 8 bases. Germline loops: CDR1 MNHNS, CDR2 SASEGT. The CDR3 is 15 residues long. Trimming cost V 4 bases and J 7 bases; bases outside gene matches: 12. DNA of the CDR3: TGTGCCAGCAGTGGAACCCGAGCGGGAGAGGGAGAGCAGTACTTC. Translation: CASSGTRAGEGEQYF.

In its sample, this clonotype was seen many times. This chain uses TRBV11-3 with TRBJ2-7, with D possibly being TRBD1 or TRBD2 (6 bases each). Per germline, CDR1 SGHNT and CDR2 YENEEA. This CDR3 has 14 residues. V was trimmed by 6 bases and J by 2 bases, leaving 14 bases between them. Here the CDR3 DNA reads TGTGCCAGCAGGAGAGGGGGGTCGACCTACGAGCAGTACTTC. It specifies CASRRGGSTYEQYF.

This clonotype was counted ten times or more. The chain employs TRBV9 and TRBJ1-1; 7 bases are a match to TRBD1. This CDR3 is 15 amino acids long. Germline CDR1 SGDLS, CDR2 YYNGEE. The J segment lost 1 base and the V segment lost 2 bases, leaving 5 bases of the junction unmatched. CDR3 residues: CASSVRDSSNTEAFF. For the CDR3, the DNA is TGTGCCAGCAGCGTTAGGGACAGCTCGAACACTGAAGCTTTCTTT.

For the CDR3, the DNA is TGTGCCAGCAGGTCACGGGGGGGGCCCGGGGAGCTGTTTTTT. It translates to CASRSRGGPGELFF. The rearrangement uses TRBV12-3 or TRBV12-4 and TRBJ2-2, with 8 bases matching TRBD2. This CDR3 has 14 amino acids. V trimming: 6 bases; J trimming: 6 bases; junction bases outside the gene matches: 6.

This clonotype was found many times. V and J are TRBV19 and TRBJ1-2; tentatively, D is TRBD1 (5 bases). The CDR3 is 16 residues long. Germline CDR1 and CDR2: LNHDA and SQIVND (reference sequence). V was shortened by 2 bases and J by 0 bases, with 13 bases between the two germline ends. CDR3 sequence: CASSINPPDTNYGYTF. CDR3 nucleotides: TGTGCCAGTAGTATAAACCCCCCGGACACTAACTATGGCTACACCTTC.

The chain combines TRBV12-3 or TRBV12-4 with TRBJ2-2, with a possible D match to TRBD2 (5 bases). Trimming cost V 3 bases and J 7 bases, with 12 bases left between them. This CDR3 has 14 residues. The CDR3 DNA follows: TGTGCCAGCAGTTTGGAAGGACTTGGCGGGGAGCTGTTTTTT. This gives the protein CASSLEGLGGELFF.

V is TRBV24-1 and J is TRBJ2-5; D gene ambiguous. Deletions cut 2 bases from V and 4 bases from J, with 7 bases between. Germline V gene data show CDR1 as KGHDR and CDR2 as SFDVKD. This CDR3 has 13 amino acids. The DNA for the CDR3 is TGTGCCACCAGTGATTGGCTCGCAGAGACCCAGTACTTC. It specifies CATSDWLAETQYF.

This chain connects TRBV12-3 or TRBV12-4 to TRBJ2-7, with D maybe TRBD2 (5 bases). The CDR3 sequence is 13 residues long. The V and J ends lost 6 bases and 5 bases respectively, with 14 bases between them. The CDR3 here is CASRVEGFHEQYF. The CDR3, as DNA: TGTGCCAGCAGAGTCGAGGGATTCCACGAGCAGTACTTC.

The chain recombines TRBV12-3 or TRBV12-4 with TRBJ1-1; 9 nucleotides agree with TRBD1. The CDR3 runs 15 residues. With V trimmed by 4 bases and J by 4 bases, 7 bases remained unmatched. The CDR3 protein is CASSYPGTGSTEAFF. For the CDR3, the DNA is TGTGCCAGCAGTTACCCCGGGACAGGGAGCACTGAAGCTTTCTTT.

This chain joins TRBV7-2 and TRBJ2-7; no definite D call. The CDR3 covers 14 residues. Germline assignment: CDR1 SGHTA and CDR2 FQGNSA. With 1 base removed from V and 2 bases from J, the gap between germline ends came to 9 bases. The CDR3 DNA sequence: TGTGCCAGCAGCTTAGGGCGGCTAGCCTACGAGCAGTACTTC. Its protein is CASSLGRLAYEQYF.

This clonotype occurred many times. The rearrangement uses TRBV7-2 and TRBJ2-5; possibly TRBD1 or TRBD2 for D (5 bases each). Per germline, CDR1 SGHTA and CDR2 FQGNSA. V lost 5 bases and J 0 bases, leaving 10 bases between the germline ends. The length of the CDR3 is 14 residues. The CDR3 region has the DNA TGTGCCAGCAGCCCCGGGACCTACCAAGAGACCCAGTACTTC. This translates into CASSPGTYQETQYF.

Ten or more counts support this clonotype. The rearrangement links TRBV12-3 or TRBV12-4 to TRBJ1-1; 8 nucleotides match TRBD1. CDR3 size: 15 residues. J was trimmed by 1 base and V by 5 bases; bases with no gene match: 6. The CDR3 is CASSRQGIKNTEAFF. The CDR3 DNA sequence: TGTGCCAGCAGTAGACAGGGGATCAAGAACACTGAAGCTTTCTTT.

This clonotype was seen ten or more times. This chain links TRBV12-3 or TRBV12-4 with TRBJ2-7, with D possibly being TRBD1 or TRBD2 (5 bases each). Trimming left V 7 bases short and J 3 bases short, with 19 bases between. There are 15 residues in the CDR3. Written as DNA, the CDR3 is TGTGCCAGCAAGAGGGGCGGAGGAGAGGGCTACGAGCAGTACTTC. Its translation: CASKRGGGEGYEQYF.